This T cell receptor beta chain was found in a study of shared clonotypes between healthy human individuals. This CDR3 contains 14 residues. Germline-derived CDR1 and CDR2 are SGHRS and YFSETQ. Trimming took off 4 bases at V and 9 bases at J, with 19 bases between the two ends. Clones were read by immunoSEQ multiplex PCR, and TCRdb kept only the in-frame ones, dropping some. The sample shows more than 2 million clones, around 95% of them seen only once. The sample consisted of naive CD4+ T cells sorted from blood. The subset: CD45RA+ positively selected. This receptor was taken from a man in his late teens or twenties in good health. The chain combines TRBV5-1 with TRBJ1-2; D gene ambiguous. The CDR3 nucleotides are TGCGCCAGCAGCGCCGCCCCGGGTGTCTGGAGCTACACCTTC. This gives the protein CASSAAPGVWSYTF.